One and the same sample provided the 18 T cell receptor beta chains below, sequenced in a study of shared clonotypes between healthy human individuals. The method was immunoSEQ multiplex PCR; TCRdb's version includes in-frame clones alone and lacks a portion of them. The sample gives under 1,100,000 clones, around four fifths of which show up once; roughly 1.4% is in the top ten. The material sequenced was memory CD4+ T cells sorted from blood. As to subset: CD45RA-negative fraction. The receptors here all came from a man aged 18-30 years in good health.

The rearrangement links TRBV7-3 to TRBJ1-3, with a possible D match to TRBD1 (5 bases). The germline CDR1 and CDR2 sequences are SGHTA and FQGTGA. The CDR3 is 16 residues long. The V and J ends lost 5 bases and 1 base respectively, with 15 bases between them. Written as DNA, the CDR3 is TGTGCCAGCAGCCCCGGGACTGATAGGTCTGGAAACACCATATATTTT. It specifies CASSPGTDRSGNTIYF.

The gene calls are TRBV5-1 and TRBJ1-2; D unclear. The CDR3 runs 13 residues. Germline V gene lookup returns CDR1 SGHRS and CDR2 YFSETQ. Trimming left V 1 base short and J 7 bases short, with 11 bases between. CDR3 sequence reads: CASSLTRESGYTF. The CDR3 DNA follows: TGCGCCAGCAGCTTGACGAGAGAATCTGGCTACACCTTC.

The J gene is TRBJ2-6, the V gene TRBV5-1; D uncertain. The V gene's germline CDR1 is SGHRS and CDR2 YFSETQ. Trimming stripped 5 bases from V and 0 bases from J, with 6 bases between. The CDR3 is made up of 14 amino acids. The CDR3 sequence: CASRLNSGANVLTF. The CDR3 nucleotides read TGCGCCAGCAGGTTGAACTCTGGGGCCAACGTCCTGACTTTC.

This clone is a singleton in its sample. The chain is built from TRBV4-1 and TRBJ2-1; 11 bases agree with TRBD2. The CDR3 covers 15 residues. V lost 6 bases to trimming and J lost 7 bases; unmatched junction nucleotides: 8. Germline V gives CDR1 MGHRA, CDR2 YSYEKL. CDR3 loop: CASRGLAGGGNEQFF. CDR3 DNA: TGCGCCAGCAGAGGTCTAGCGGGGGGTGGGAATGAGCAGTTCTTC.

CDR3 region: CASIPPIYF. The CDR3 DNA follows: TGTGCCAGCATCCCCCCCATATATTTT. The chain recombines TRBV6-8 with TRBJ1-3; D is uncertain. From germline, CDR1 is MNHGY and CDR2 SAAAGT. Trimming removed 7 bases at V and 11 bases at J, with 6 bases between. The CDR3 runs 9 residues.

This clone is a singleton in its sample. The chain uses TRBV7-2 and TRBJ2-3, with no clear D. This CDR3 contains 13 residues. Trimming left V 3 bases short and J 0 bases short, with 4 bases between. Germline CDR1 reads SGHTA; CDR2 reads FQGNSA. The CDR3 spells CASSFLSTDTQYF. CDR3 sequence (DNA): TGTGCCAGCAGCTTCCTTAGCACAGATACGCAGTATTTT.

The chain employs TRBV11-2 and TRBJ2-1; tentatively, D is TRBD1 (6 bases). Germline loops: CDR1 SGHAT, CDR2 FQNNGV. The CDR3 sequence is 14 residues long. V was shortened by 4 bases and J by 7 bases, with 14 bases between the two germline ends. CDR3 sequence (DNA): TGTGCCAGCAGCTCACTACAGGGAGAAAATGAGCAGTTCTTC. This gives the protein CASSSLQGENEQFF.

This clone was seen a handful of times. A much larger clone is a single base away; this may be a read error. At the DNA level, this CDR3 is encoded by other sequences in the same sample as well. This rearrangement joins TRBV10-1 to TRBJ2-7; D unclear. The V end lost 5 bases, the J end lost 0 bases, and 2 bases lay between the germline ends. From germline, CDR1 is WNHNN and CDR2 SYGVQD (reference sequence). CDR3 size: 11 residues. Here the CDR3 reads CASSSSYEQYF. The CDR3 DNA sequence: TGCGCCAGCAGTAGCTCCTACGAGCAGTACTTC.

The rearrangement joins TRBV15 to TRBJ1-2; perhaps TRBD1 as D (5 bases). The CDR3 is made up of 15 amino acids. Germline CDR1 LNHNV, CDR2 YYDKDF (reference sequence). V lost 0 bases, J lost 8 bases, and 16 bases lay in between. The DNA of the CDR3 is TGTGCCACCAGCAGAGATACGTCCCTCCAGGGAGGCTACACCTTC. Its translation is CATSRDTSLQGGYTF. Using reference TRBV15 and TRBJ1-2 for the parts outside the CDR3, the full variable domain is DAMVIQNPRYQVTQFGKPVTLSCSQTLNHNVMYWYQQKSSQAPKLLFHYYDKDFNNEADTPDNFQSRRPNTSFCFLDIRSPGLGDTAMYLCATSRDTSLQGGYTFGSGTRLTVV.

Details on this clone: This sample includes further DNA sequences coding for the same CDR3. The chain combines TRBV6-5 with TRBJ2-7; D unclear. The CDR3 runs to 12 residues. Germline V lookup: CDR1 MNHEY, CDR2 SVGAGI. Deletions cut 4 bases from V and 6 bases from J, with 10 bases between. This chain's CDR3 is CASSSPGSEQYF. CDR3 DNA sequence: TGTGCCAGCAGTTCCCCGGGTTCCGAGCAGTACTTC.

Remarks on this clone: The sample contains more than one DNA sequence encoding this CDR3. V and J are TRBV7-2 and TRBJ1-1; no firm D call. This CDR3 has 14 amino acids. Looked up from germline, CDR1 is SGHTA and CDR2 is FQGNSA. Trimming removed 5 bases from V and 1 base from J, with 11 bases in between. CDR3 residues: CASSPDLANTEAFF. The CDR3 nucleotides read TGTGCCAGCAGCCCAGACCTGGCGAACACTGAAGCTTTCTTT. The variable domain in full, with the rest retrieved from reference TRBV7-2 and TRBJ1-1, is GAGVSQSPSNKVTEKGKDVELRCDPISGHTALYWYRQSLGQGLEFLIYFQGNSAPDKSGLPSDRFSAERTGGSVSTLTIQRTQQEDSAVYLCASSPDLANTEAFFGQGTRLTVV.

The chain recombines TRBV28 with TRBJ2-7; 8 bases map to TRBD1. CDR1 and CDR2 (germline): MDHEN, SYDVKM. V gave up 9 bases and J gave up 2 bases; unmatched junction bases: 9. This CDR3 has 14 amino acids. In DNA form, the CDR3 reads TGTGCCAGTTTCCCAGGGGGCTCCACCTACGAGCAGTACTTC. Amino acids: CASFPGGSTYEQYF.

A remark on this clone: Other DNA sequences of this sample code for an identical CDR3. CDR3 sequence (DNA): TGCGCCAGCAGCTTGGGTAGCGGGCAAGAGACCCAGTACTTC. Translated: CASSLGSGQETQYF. J is TRBJ2-5 and V is TRBV5-1; the match to TRBD2 covers 7 bases. Trimming removed 0 bases from V and 2 bases from J; junction bases left unmatched: 1. Germline assignment: CDR1 SGHRS and CDR2 YFSETQ. This CDR3 has 14 amino acids. Full variable domain (remainder filled in from reference TRBV5-1 and TRBJ2-5): KAGVTQTPRYLIKTRGQQVTLSCSPISGHRSVSWYQQTPGQGLQFLFEYFSETQRNKGNFPGRFSGRQFSNSRSEMNVSTLELGDSALYLCASSLGSGQETQYFGPGTRLLVL.

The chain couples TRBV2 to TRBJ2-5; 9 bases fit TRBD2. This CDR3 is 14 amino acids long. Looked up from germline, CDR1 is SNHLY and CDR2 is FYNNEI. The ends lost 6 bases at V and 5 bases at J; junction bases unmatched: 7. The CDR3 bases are TGTGCCAGCAGGGGGCTAGCGGGGCGGGAGACCCAGTACTTC. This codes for CASRGLAGRETQYF.

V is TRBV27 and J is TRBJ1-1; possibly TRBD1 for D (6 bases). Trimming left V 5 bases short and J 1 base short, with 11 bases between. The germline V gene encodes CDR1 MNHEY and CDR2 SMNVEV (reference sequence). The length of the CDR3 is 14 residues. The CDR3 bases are TGTGCCAGCAGTGGCGGACAGACGAACACTGAAGCTTTCTTT. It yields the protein CASSGGQTNTEAFF.

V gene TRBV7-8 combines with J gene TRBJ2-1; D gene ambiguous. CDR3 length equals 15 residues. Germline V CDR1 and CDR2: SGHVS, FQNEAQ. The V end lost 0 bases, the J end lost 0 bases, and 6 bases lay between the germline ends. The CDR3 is CASSLAGISYNEQFF. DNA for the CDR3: TGTGCCAGCAGCTTAGCGGGAATCTCCTACAATGAGCAGTTCTTC.

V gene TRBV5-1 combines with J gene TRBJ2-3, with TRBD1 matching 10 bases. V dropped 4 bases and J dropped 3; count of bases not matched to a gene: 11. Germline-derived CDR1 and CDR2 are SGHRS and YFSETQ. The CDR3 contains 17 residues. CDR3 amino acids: CASSPGQGSGITDTQYF. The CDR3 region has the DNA TGCGCCAGCAGCCCGGGACAGGGGTCAGGAATTACAGATACGCAGTATTTT.

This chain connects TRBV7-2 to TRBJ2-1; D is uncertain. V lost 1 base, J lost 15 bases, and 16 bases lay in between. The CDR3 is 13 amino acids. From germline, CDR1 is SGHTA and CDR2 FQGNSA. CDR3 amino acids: CASSLGAQNHPFF. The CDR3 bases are TGTGCCAGCAGCTTAGGGGCCCAGAACCATCCGTTCTTC.